A selection of T cell receptor beta chains follows, all from one sample in a study of blood T cells in healthy people across ages. TCRdb re-called the 5' RACE reads with MiXCR, one entry per CDR3 protein. The sample includes about 680,000 distinct CDR3 sequences, approximately 50% seen only once; the top ten take 25% to 35%. Source material: blood. All receptors derive from a woman aged 55-69 years in good health. Each CDR3 is given with its conserved first and last residue. The order of the fields is D gene, clone size, J gene, V gene, CDR3 DNA, CDR3 protein. The D gene is left open where the match is weak. Size values are once, few and many counts, or a class for expanded clones, and some rows have none.

d_call: NA; clone_size: few; j_call: TRBJ2-3; v_call: TRBV9; cdr3_nt: TGTGCCAGCAGCGTAGCGGAGCGGGTACGAGATACGCAGTATTTT; cdr3_aa: CASSVAERVRDTQYF
d_call: NA; clone_size: NA; j_call: TRBJ1-4; v_call: TRBV20-1; cdr3_nt: TGCAGTGCTAGAGTCCCTGGGAATAATGAAGAACTGTTTTTT; cdr3_aa: CSARVPGNNEELFF
d_call: TRBD2; clone_size: few; j_call: TRBJ2-7; v_call: TRBV20-1; cdr3_nt: TGCAGTGCTGGTCCACTAGCGGGGAAAGGGAGCTCCTACAATGAGCAGTACTTC; cdr3_aa: CSAGPLAGKGSSYNEQYF
d_call: TRBD1; clone_size: NA; j_call: TRBJ1-2; v_call: TRBV18; cdr3_nt: TGTGCCAGCTCACCAGGTACGGACAGGCCCTCCTATGGCTACACCTTC; cdr3_aa: CASSPGTDRPSYGYTF
d_call: TRBD2; clone_size: NA; j_call: TRBJ2-7; v_call: TRBV27; cdr3_nt: TGTGCCAGCAGAAATAGCGGGAGTCTATACGAGCAGTACTTC; cdr3_aa: CASRNSGSLYEQYF
d_call: NA; clone_size: NA; j_call: TRBJ2-3; v_call: TRBV20-1; cdr3_nt: TGCAGAGCTCCCGGGACGGGTACGCAGTATTTT; cdr3_aa: CRAPGTGTQYF
d_call: TRBD1; clone_size: NA; j_call: TRBJ1-2; v_call: TRBV7-9; cdr3_nt: TGTGCCAGCAGCCCTGGGACAGGGGAGAACTATGGCTACACCTTC; cdr3_aa: CASSPGTGENYGYTF
d_call: NA; clone_size: NA; j_call: TRBJ1-6; v_call: TRBV27; cdr3_nt: TGTGCCAGCAGTTCACGCCCGGGGACACCGAATTCACCCCTCCACTTT; cdr3_aa: CASSSRPGTPNSPLHF
d_call: TRBD1; clone_size: NA; j_call: TRBJ2-7; v_call: TRBV7-2; cdr3_nt: TGTGCCAGCAGTCGGCCGGGACAGTACGGCGAGCAGTACTTC; cdr3_aa: CASSRPGQYGEQYF
d_call: TRBD2; clone_size: once; j_call: TRBJ2-5; v_call: TRBV5-1; cdr3_nt: TGCGCCAGCAGCCTATTAGCGGGAGGGCCGGGTGAGCAGTACTTC; cdr3_aa: CASSLLAGGPGEQYF
d_call: TRBD1; clone_size: NA; j_call: TRBJ2-5; v_call: TRBV12-3/TRBV12-4; cdr3_nt: TGTGCCAGCAGCCCTTCGGGACAGGGGAGAGAGACCCAGTACTTC; cdr3_aa: CASSPSGQGRETQYF
d_call: NA; clone_size: NA; j_call: TRBJ2-3; v_call: TRBV11-2; cdr3_nt: TGTGCCAGCAGCTTAGGGTGGCTCGAAGATACGCAGTATTTT; cdr3_aa: CASSLGWLEDTQYF
d_call: NA; clone_size: few; j_call: TRBJ2-3; v_call: TRBV5-1; cdr3_nt: TGCGCCAGCAGGAGGCCGACGGGAGATACGCAGTATTTT; cdr3_aa: CASRRPTGDTQYF
d_call: NA; clone_size: NA; j_call: TRBJ2-3; v_call: TRBV6-6; cdr3_nt: TGTGCCAGCAGTTACTCGGAGGAGGCAGATACGCAGTATTTT; cdr3_aa: CASSYSEEADTQYF
d_call: TRBD2; clone_size: NA; j_call: TRBJ2-7; v_call: TRBV7-2; cdr3_nt: TGTGCCAGCACCCCTAGCGGTCTCCTGGGCGAGCAGTACTTC; cdr3_aa: CASTPSGLLGEQYF
d_call: TRBD2; clone_size: NA; j_call: TRBJ2-4; v_call: TRBV7-3; cdr3_nt: TGTGCCAGCAGCTTAATTGCGGGAGGGCCTGCCAAAAACATTCAGTACTTC; cdr3_aa: CASSLIAGGPAKNIQYF
d_call: NA; clone_size: NA; j_call: TRBJ2-7; v_call: TRBV24-1; cdr3_nt: TGTGCCACCAGTGAGGCCGCAGGGAGCTCCTACAATGAGCAGTACTTC; cdr3_aa: CATSEAAGSSYNEQYF
d_call: TRBD2; clone_size: NA; j_call: TRBJ2-1; v_call: TRBV27; cdr3_nt: TGTGCCAGCAGTTCTCATGCGGGAGGCTCCTACAATGAGCAGTTCTTC; cdr3_aa: CASSSHAGGSYNEQFF
d_call: TRBD2; clone_size: once; j_call: TRBJ2-1; v_call: TRBV15; cdr3_nt: TGTGCCACCAGCACTCGTCCTAGCGGAGTACCCTACAATGAGCAGTTCTTC; cdr3_aa: CATSTRPSGVPYNEQFF
d_call: NA; clone_size: NA; j_call: TRBJ2-7; v_call: TRBV10-3; cdr3_nt: TGTGCCATCAGTGAGAGGGCCAACGAGCAGTACTTC; cdr3_aa: CAISERANEQYF
d_call: NA; clone_size: NA; j_call: TRBJ1-4; v_call: TRBV4-2; cdr3_nt: TGTGCCAGCAGCCAAGATAGGAGGGGTGAAAAACTGTTTTTT; cdr3_aa: CASSQDRRGEKLFF
d_call: NA; clone_size: NA; j_call: TRBJ2-7; v_call: TRBV20-1; cdr3_nt: TGCAGTGCTCCCCCCCTCAGCTCCTACGAGCAGTACTTC; cdr3_aa: CSAPPLSSYEQYF
d_call: TRBD2; clone_size: NA; j_call: TRBJ2-1; v_call: TRBV12-3/TRBV12-4; cdr3_nt: TGTGCCAGCACTGTCGGACTAGCGGGATACAATGAGCAGTTCTTC; cdr3_aa: CASTVGLAGYNEQFF
d_call: TRBD2; clone_size: NA; j_call: TRBJ2-1; v_call: TRBV7-3; cdr3_nt: TGTGCCAGCAGCTCGAGCGGACTAGCGGGGCGGAGGGGTGAGCAGTTCTTC; cdr3_aa: CASSSSGLAGRRGEQFF
d_call: NA; clone_size: few; j_call: TRBJ2-5; v_call: TRBV9; cdr3_nt: TGTGCCAGCAGCACCAGGGGCGGTAGCCAAGAGACCCAGTACTTC; cdr3_aa: CASSTRGGSQETQYF
d_call: NA; clone_size: many; j_call: TRBJ2-5; v_call: TRBV7-2; cdr3_nt: TGTGCCAGCAGCTTAGCGGGAGCTAAAGAGACCCAGTACTTC; cdr3_aa: CASSLAGAKETQYF
d_call: TRBD1; clone_size: NA; j_call: TRBJ2-3; v_call: TRBV4-3; cdr3_nt: TGCGCCAGCAGCCCGACAGGGGGCTGGGGCACAGATACGCAGTATTTT; cdr3_aa: CASSPTGGWGTDTQYF
d_call: NA; clone_size: NA; j_call: TRBJ1-5; v_call: TRBV28; cdr3_nt: TGTGCCAGCAGTATAGGACCCCGGGGCGGGAGCAATCAGCCCCAGCATTTT; cdr3_aa: CASSIGPRGGSNQPQHF
d_call: TRBD1; clone_size: NA; j_call: TRBJ1-1; v_call: TRBV7-2; cdr3_nt: TGTGCCAGCAGCATAGCGAGAACAGGGGTGGGCACTGAAGCTTTCTTT; cdr3_aa: CASSIARTGVGTEAFF
d_call: NA; clone_size: NA; j_call: TRBJ2-7; v_call: TRBV7-6; cdr3_nt: TGTGCCAGCAGCTTAGCGGCGGGGTCCGCCTACGAGCAGTACTTC; cdr3_aa: CASSLAAGSAYEQYF
d_call: NA; clone_size: few; j_call: TRBJ2-1; v_call: TRBV4-3; cdr3_nt: TGCGCCAGCAGCCAAGTCTTTAGCTCCTACAATGAGCAGTTCTTC; cdr3_aa: CASSQVFSSYNEQFF
d_call: NA; clone_size: NA; j_call: TRBJ1-4; v_call: TRBV20-1; cdr3_nt: TGCAGTGCTAGTGGCCTCCGAAAAAAACTGTTTTTT; cdr3_aa: CSASGLRKKLFF
d_call: TRBD2; clone_size: NA; j_call: TRBJ2-5; v_call: TRBV7-2; cdr3_nt: TGTGCCAGCAGCAGGACGAGCGGGATGGGTGAGCGGTACTTC; cdr3_aa: CASSRTSGMGERYF
d_call: NA; clone_size: NA; j_call: TRBJ2-1; v_call: TRBV7-2; cdr3_nt: TGTGCCAGCAGCTTAAACTTCTACAATGAGCAGTTCTTC; cdr3_aa: CASSLNFYNEQFF
d_call: NA; clone_size: NA; j_call: TRBJ2-3; v_call: TRBV3-1; cdr3_nt: TGTGCCAGCAGCCAGGCCGTGGGCCTATCCGATACGCAGTATTTT; cdr3_aa: CASSQAVGLSDTQYF
d_call: TRBD1; clone_size: once; j_call: TRBJ1-2; v_call: TRBV20-1; cdr3_nt: TGCAGGACATCAGGGGGGACGCGGTATGGCTACACCTTC; cdr3_aa: CRTSGGTRYGYTF
d_call: TRBD2; clone_size: many; j_call: TRBJ2-7; v_call: TRBV27; cdr3_nt: TGTGCCAGCAGCCCTACTAGCGGGGCCGAGCAGTACTTC; cdr3_aa: CASSPTSGAEQYF
d_call: TRBD1; clone_size: NA; j_call: TRBJ1-5; v_call: TRBV20-1; cdr3_nt: TGCAGTGCTAGGGGGACAGCGGGCAATCAGCCCCAGCATTTT; cdr3_aa: CSARGTAGNQPQHF
d_call: NA; clone_size: NA; j_call: TRBJ1-4; v_call: TRBV3-1; cdr3_nt: TGTGCCAGCAGTAGGAATTCGGGGAGGAGTAATGAAAAACTGTTTTTT; cdr3_aa: CASSRNSGRSNEKLFF
d_call: NA; clone_size: NA; j_call: TRBJ2-3; v_call: TRBV20-1; cdr3_nt: TGCAGTGCTAGAGCTCCTAAGGCCGTCTTACGTTCAGATGCGCAGTATTTT; cdr3_aa: CSARAPKAVLRSDAQYF
d_call: NA; clone_size: few; j_call: TRBJ1-2; v_call: TRBV7-9; cdr3_nt: TGTGCCAGCAGCTTAAGGGGGGGCGACTATGGCTACACCTTC; cdr3_aa: CASSLRGGDYGYTF
d_call: TRBD1; clone_size: NA; j_call: TRBJ1-3; v_call: TRBV4-2; cdr3_nt: TGTGCCAGCAGCCAGGGGGACAGGTCTGGAAACACCATATATTTT; cdr3_aa: CASSQGDRSGNTIYF
d_call: TRBD2; clone_size: NA; j_call: TRBJ2-2; v_call: TRBV7-3; cdr3_nt: TGTGCCAGCAGCTCGCTAGCAGCGGGAGCCGAGGAGCTGTTTTTT; cdr3_aa: CASSSLAAGAEELFF
d_call: NA; clone_size: NA; j_call: TRBJ1-1; v_call: TRBV7-2; cdr3_nt: TGTGCCAGCAGCCCTGACAGTTTTTACACTGAAGTTTTCTTT; cdr3_aa: CASSPDSFYTEVFF
d_call: NA; clone_size: NA; j_call: TRBJ2-3; v_call: TRBV20-1; cdr3_nt: TGCAGTGCCGCTGGCCCTCCCAGCACAGATACGCAGTATTTT; cdr3_aa: CSAAGPPSTDTQYF
d_call: TRBD1; clone_size: NA; j_call: TRBJ2-7; v_call: TRBV28; cdr3_nt: TGTGCCAGCAGTCCCTGGGGGCAGGGGGCCCTATTACGGGCCCAGTACTTC; cdr3_aa: CASSPWGQGALLRAQYF